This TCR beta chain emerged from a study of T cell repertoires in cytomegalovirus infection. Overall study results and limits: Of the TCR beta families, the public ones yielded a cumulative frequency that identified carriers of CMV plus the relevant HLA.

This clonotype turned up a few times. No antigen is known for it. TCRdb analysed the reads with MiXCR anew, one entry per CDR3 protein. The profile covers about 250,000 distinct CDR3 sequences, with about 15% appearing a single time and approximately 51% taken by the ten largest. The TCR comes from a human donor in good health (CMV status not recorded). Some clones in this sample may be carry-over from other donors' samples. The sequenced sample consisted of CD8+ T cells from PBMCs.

Written as DNA, the CDR3 is TGTGCCAGCAGCTTGGCCGGGGGCTCAATCTACGAGCAGTACTTC. Translating gives CASSLAGGSIYEQYF. V and J are TRBV5-6 and TRBJ2-7; the D gene could be TRBD1 or TRBD2 (6 bases each). Per germline, CDR1 SGHDT and CDR2 YYEEEE. The CDR3 runs to 15 residues. V lost 0 bases and J lost 3, with 13 bases in between.